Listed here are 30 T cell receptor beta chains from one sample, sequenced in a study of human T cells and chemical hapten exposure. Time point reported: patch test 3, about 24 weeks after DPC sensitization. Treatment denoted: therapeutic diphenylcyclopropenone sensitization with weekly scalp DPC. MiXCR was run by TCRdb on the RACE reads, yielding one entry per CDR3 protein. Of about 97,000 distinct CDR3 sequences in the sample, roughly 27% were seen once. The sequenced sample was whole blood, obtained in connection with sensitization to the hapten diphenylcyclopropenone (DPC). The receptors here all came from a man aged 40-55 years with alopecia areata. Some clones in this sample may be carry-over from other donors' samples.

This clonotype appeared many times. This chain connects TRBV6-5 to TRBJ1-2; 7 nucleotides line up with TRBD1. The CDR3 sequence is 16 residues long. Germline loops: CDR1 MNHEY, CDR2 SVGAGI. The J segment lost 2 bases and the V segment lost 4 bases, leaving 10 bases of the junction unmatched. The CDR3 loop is CASSFGTVGSNYGYTF. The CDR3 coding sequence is TGTGCCAGCAGTTTCGGGACAGTGGGCAGCAACTATGGCTACACCTTC.

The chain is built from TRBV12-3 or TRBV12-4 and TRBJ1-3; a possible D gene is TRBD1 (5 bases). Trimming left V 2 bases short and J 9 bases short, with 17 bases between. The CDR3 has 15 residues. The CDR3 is CASSLLPGPPATIYF. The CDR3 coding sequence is TGTGCCAGCAGTTTACTTCCGGGACCCCCAGCCACCATATATTTT.

CDR3 loop: CASSHRGQTNEKLFF. CDR3 coding DNA: TGTGCCAGCAGCCACCGGGGACAGACTAATGAAAAACTGTTTTTT. V and J are TRBV14 and TRBJ1-4; 7 nucleotides agree with TRBD1. This CDR3 spans 15 amino acids. J was trimmed by 2 bases and V by 3 bases; bases with no gene match: 3. CDR1 and CDR2 (germline): SGHDN, FVKESK.

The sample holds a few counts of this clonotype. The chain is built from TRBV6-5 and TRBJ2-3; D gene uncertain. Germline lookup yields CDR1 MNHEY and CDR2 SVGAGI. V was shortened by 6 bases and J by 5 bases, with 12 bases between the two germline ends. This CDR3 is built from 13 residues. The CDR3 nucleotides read TGTGCCAGCAGCCCGCTAGATAAAGATACGCAGTATTTT. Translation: CASSPLDKDTQYF.

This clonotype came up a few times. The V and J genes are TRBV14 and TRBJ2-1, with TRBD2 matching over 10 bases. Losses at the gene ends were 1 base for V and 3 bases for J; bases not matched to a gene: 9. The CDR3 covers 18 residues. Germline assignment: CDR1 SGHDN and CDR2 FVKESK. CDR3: CASSQVDSGRSLYNEQFF. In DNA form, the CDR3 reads TGTGCCAGCAGCCAAGTTGATAGCGGGAGGAGCCTCTACAATGAGCAGTTCTTC.

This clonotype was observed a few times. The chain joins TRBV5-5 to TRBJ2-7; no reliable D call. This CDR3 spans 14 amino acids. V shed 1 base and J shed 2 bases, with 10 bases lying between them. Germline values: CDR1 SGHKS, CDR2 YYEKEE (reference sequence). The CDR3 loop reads CASSLSPRAYEQYF. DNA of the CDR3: TGTGCCAGCAGCTTGAGCCCGAGAGCCTACGAGCAGTACTTC.

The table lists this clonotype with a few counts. CDR3 region: CASRLSNTGELFF. DNA of the CDR3: TGTGCCAGCCGTCTTTCTAACACCGGGGAGCTGTTTTTT. The rearrangement joins TRBV6-5 to TRBJ2-2; D call uncertain. The germline V gene has CDR1 MNHEY and CDR2 SVGAGI. This CDR3 region has 13 residues. Trimming removed 8 bases at V and 2 bases at J, with 9 bases between.

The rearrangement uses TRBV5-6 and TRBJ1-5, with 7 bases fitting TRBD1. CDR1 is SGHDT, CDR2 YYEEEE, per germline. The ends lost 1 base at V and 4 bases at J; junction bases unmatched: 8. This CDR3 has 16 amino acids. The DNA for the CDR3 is TGTGCCAGCAGCTTGACAGGGGATCAGTGGAATCAGCCCCAGCATTTT. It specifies CASSLTGDQWNQPQHF.

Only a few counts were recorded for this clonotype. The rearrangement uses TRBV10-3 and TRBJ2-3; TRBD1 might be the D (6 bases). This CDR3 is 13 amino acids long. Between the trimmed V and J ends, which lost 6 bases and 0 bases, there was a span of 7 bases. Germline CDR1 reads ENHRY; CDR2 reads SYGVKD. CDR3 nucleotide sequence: TGTGCCATCAGCAGGGGTAGCACAGATACGCAGTATTTT. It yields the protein CAISRGSTDTQYF.

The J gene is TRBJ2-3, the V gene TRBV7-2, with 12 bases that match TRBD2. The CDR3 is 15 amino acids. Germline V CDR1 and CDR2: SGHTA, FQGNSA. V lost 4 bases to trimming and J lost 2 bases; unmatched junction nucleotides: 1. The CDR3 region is CASSWTSGVTDTQYF. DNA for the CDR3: TGTGCCAGCAGCTGGACTAGCGGGGTCACAGATACGCAGTATTTT.

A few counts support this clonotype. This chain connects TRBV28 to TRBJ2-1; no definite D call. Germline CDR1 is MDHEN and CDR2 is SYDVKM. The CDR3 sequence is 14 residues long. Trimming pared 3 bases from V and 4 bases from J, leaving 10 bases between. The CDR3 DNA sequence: TGTGCCAGCAGTTTGCTTTCGGATTACAATGAGCAGTTCTTC. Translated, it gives CASSLLSDYNEQFF.

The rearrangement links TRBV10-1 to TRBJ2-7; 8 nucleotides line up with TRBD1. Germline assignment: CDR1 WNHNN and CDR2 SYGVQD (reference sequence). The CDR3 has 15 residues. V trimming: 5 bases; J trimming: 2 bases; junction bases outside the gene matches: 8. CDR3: CASSKGDRPPYEQYF. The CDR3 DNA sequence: TGCGCCAGCAGTAAAGGGGACAGGCCCCCCTACGAGCAGTACTTC.

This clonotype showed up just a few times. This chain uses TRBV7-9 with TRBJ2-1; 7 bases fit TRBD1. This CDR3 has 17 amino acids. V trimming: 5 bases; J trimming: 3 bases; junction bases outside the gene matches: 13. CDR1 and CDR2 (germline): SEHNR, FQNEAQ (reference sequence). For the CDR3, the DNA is TGTGCCAGCAGCCCAGCCCCGGGGACAGAACGCTACAATGAGCAGTTCTTC. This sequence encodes CASSPAPGTERYNEQFF.

Written as DNA, the CDR3 is TGCAGTGCTAGGAGGACAGGGGGAGGAGAGACCCAGTACTTC. The encoded protein is CSARRTGGGETQYF. The V call is TRBV20-1, the J call TRBJ2-5; 10 bases align to TRBD1. Germline V gives CDR1 DFQATT, CDR2 SNEGSKA (reference sequence). This CDR3 region has 14 residues. J lost 4 bases, V lost 3 bases, and 5 bases had no gene match.

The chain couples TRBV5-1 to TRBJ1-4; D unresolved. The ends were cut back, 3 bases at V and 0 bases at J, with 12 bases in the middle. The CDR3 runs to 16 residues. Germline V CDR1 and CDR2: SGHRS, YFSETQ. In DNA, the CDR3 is TGCGCCAGCAGCTCCCGCCCGGGTGCAACTAATGAAAAACTGTTTTTT. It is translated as CASSSRPGATNEKLFF.

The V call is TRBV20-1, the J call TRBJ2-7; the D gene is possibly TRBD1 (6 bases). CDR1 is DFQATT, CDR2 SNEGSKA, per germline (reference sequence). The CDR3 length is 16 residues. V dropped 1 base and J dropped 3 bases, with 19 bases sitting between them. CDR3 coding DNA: TGCAGTGCTAGAGGGGGAATTAAGAGGGGGTACTACGAGCAGTACTTC. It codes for CSARGGIKRGYYEQYF.

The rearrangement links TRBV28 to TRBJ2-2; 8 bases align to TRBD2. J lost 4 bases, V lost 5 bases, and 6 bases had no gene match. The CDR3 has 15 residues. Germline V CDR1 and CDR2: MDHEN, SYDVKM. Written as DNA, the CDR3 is TGTGCCAGCAGTCCGGGGGGGGAGAGCACCGGGGAGCTGTTTTTT. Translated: CASSPGGESTGELFF.

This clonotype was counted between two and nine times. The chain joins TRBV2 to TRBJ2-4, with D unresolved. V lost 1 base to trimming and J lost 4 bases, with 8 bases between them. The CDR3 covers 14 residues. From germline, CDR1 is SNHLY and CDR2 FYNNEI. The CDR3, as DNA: TGTGCCAGCAGTGAAGGGGCATTTAAAAACATTCAGTACTTC. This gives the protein CASSEGAFKNIQYF.

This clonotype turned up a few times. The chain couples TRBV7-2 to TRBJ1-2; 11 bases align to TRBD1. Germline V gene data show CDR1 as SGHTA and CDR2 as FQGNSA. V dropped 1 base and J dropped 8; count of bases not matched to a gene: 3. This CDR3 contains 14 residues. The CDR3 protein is CASSLEDRGRGYTF. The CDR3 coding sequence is TGTGCCAGCAGCTTAGAGGACAGGGGGCGAGGCTACACCTTC.

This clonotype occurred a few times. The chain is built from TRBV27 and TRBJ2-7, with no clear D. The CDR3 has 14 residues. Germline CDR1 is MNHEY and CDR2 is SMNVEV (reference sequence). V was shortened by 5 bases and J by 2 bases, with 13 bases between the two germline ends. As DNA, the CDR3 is TGTGCCAGCAGTCCCATGGTAGGACCCTACGAGCAGTACTTC. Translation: CASSPMVGPYEQYF.

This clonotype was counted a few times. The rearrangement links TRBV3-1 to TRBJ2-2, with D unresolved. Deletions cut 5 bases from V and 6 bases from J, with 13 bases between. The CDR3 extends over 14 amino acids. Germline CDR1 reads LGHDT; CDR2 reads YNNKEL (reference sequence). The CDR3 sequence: CASSFEARSGELFF. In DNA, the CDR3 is TGTGCCAGCAGCTTCGAAGCGAGGTCCGGGGAGCTGTTTTTT. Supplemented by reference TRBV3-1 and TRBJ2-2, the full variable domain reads DTAVSQTPKYLVTQMGNDKSIKCEQNLGHDTMYWYKQDSKKFLKIMFSYNNKELIINETVPNRFSPKSPDKAHLNLHINSLELGDSAVYFCASSFEARSGELFFGEGSRLTVL.

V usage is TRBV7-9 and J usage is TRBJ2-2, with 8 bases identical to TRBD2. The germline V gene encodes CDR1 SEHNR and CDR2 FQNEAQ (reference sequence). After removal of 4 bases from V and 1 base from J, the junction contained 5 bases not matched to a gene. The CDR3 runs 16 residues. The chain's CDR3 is CASSSPAGGNTGELFF. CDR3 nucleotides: TGTGCCAGCAGCTCCCCTGCGGGAGGGAACACCGGGGAGCTGTTTTTT.

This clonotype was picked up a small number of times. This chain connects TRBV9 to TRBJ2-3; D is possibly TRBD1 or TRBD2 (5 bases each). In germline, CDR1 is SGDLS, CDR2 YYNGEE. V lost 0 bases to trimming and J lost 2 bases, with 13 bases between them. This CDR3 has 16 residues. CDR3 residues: CASSVVEGPVTDTQYF. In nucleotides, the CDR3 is TGTGCCAGCAGCGTAGTCGAGGGACCCGTCACAGATACGCAGTATTTT.

The CDR3: CASSQVLGQGNSPLHF. The CDR3 DNA reads as TGTGCCAGCAGCCAAGTCTTGGGCCAGGGTAATTCACCCCTCCACTTT. The rearrangement uses TRBV3-1 and TRBJ1-6; weak D call: TRBD1 (5 bases). The CDR3 has 16 amino acids. V gave up 1 base and J gave up 6 bases, with 13 bases separating them. In germline, CDR1 is LGHDT, CDR2 YNNKEL (reference sequence).

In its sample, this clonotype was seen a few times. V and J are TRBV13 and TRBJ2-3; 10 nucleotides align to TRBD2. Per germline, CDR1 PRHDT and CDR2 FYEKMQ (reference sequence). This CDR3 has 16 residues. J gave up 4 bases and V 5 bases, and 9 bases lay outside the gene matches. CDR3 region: CASSRQREGGADTQYF. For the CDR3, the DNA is TGTGCCAGCAGCCGCCAGCGGGAGGGCGGCGCAGATACGCAGTATTTT.

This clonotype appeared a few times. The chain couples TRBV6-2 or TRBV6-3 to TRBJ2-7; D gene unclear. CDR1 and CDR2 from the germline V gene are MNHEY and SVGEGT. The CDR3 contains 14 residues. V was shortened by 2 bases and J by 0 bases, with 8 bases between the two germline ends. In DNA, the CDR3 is TGTGCCAGCAGTTACGCGGTCCGCTCCTACGAGCAGTACTTC. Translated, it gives CASSYAVRSYEQYF.

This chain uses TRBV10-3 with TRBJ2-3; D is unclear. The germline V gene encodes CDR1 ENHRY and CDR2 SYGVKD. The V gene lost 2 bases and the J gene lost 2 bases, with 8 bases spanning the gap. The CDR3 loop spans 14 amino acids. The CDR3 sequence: CAISEDEITDTQYF. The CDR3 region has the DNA TGTGCCATCAGTGAGGACGAAATCACAGATACGCAGTATTTT.

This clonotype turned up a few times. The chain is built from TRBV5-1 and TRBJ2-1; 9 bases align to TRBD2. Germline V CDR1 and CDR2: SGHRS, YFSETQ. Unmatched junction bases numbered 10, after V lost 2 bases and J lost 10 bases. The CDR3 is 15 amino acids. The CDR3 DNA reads TGCGCCAGCAGCTTTTTGCGGGAGGGCCTGAGGGAGCAGTTCTTC. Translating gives CASSFLREGLREQFF.

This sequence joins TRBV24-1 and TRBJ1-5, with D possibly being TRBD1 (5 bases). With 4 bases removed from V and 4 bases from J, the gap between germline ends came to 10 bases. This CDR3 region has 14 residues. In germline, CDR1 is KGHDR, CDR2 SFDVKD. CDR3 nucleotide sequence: TGTGCCACCAGTGACCCGACAGTAAATCAGCCCCAGCATTTT. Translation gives CATSDPTVNQPQHF.

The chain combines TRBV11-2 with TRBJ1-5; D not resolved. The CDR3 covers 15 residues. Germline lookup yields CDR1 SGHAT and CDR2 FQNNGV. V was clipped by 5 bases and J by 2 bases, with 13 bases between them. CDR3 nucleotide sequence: TGTGCCAGCAGCCCCGCCACGGCGGGCAATCAGCCCCAGCATTTT. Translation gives CASSPATAGNQPQHF.